This TCR beta chain was identified in a study of T-cell memory formation after mild COVID-19. Study information: Largely donor-specific TCR clusters were found. Whole-study findings and limits: Some SARS-CoV-2-responding clones were already detected in memory before infection.

Concerning this clonotype: Its target is unknown.

This CDR3 spans 17 amino acids. CDR1 and CDR2 from the germline V gene are MGHRA and YSYEKL. Germline trimming cut 1 base from V and 1 base from J; bases unmatched to any gene: 7. In TCRdb, the 5' RACE reads were re-called with MiXCR into one record per CDR3 protein. This table has roughly 510,000 distinct CDR3 sequences, around a sixth appearing once. This chain connects TRBV4-1 to TRBJ2-7, with 10 bases that match TRBD2. The specimen sequenced was PBMCs or a T cell subset sorted from them (not recorded which). This sequence originates from an adult woman who had mild COVID-19 (a few samples of this study predate the infection). Cell type and time point are not known. The CDR3 DNA is TGCGCCAGCAGCCAAGTCCTAGCGGGGGTTCCATCCTACGAGCAGTACTTC. Its protein is CASSQVLAGVPSYEQYF.